This TCR beta chain was captured in a study of T cells in Graves' hyperthyroidism and ophthalmopathy. Regions amplified from RNA transcripts were the TCR beta CDR3 regions. During a first-round RT-PCR of the TCR CDR3, the HTBI primer set was used. Each CDR3 protein gets one entry after TCRdb re-called the multiplex PCR reads with MiXCR. The sample carries about 530,000 distinct CDR3 sequences, more than 15% recorded once. With respect to this clonotype: What it binds is not known.

General study findings and limits: A model built on 13 V-J features separated ophthalmopathy from stable hyperthyroidism.

PBMCs were collected from an approximately 9 ml volume of fresh peripheral blood. V was shortened by 5 bases and J by 0 bases, with 8 bases between the two germline ends. The CDR3 has 14 amino acids. Germline loops: CDR1 SGHAT, CDR2 FQNNGV. This chain connects TRBV11-2 to TRBJ1-3; D uncertain. The TCR sequence derives from a woman under 30 with Graves' ophthalmopathy. The source material was blood. DNA for the CDR3: TGTGCCAGCAGCCTTAGCCTCTCTGGAAACACCATATATTTT. Protein product: CASSLSLSGNTIYF.